The rows below give T cell receptor beta chains drawn from one sample of a study of blood T cells in healthy people across ages. TCRdb reprocessed the 5' RACE reads via MiXCR and lists one record per CDR3 protein. Of approximately 400,000 distinct CDR3 sequences in the sample, 52% are singletons; the top ten hold approximately 51%. Sequences were obtained from blood. These receptors were collected from a man aged 55 to 70 in good health. Both conserved end residues are part of each CDR3. A D gene is named only where the DNA matches it firmly. Clone size is given for some rows only: seen once, a few or many times, or a class if the clone is expanded.

d_call cdr3_length j_call clone_size v_call cdr3_aa cdr3_nt
TRBD2 11 TRBJ2-1 NA TRBV20-1 CSARGAGGQFF TGCAGTGCTAGGGGAGCGGGGGGGCAGTTCTTC
NA 15 TRBJ2-3 NA TRBV12-3/TRBV12-4 CASTLMGLPTDTQYF TGTGCCAGCACCCTGATGGGACTTCCCACAGATACGCAGTATTTT
NA 13 TRBJ1-4 NA TRBV27 CASSLQDSEKLFF TGTGCCAGCAGTCTACAGGACAGCGAAAAACTGTTTTTT
NA 13 TRBJ1-2 NA TRBV6-2/TRBV6-3 CASRGPGAGGYTF TGTGCCAGCAGAGGCCCGGGGGCTGGTGGCTACACCTTC
NA 14 TRBJ2-2 NA TRBV5-1 CASSLAGSTGELFF TGCGCCAGCAGCTTGGCCGGGAGCACCGGGGAGCTGTTTTTT
NA 14 TRBJ2-7 NA TRBV28 CASSLLNGYYEQYF TGTGCCAGCAGTTTATTGAACGGATACTACGAGCAGTACTTC
TRBD2 14 TRBJ2-7 NA TRBV29-1 CSVGLAGGLVEQYF TGCAGCGTCGGACTAGCGGGAGGACTAGTCGAGCAGTACTTC
TRBD2 14 TRBJ2-3 NA TRBV29-1 CSVAPAGNTDTQYF TGCAGCGTTGCTCCAGCGGGGAACACAGATACGCAGTATTTT
TRBD2 13 TRBJ2-5 NA TRBV7-6 CASSPGTSGKRYF TGTGCCAGCAGCCCCGGGACTAGCGGGAAGCGGTACTTC
TRBD1 12 TRBJ2-7 NA TRBV29-1 CSVGDRGLGQYF TGCAGCGTTGGAGACAGGGGATTAGGTCAGTACTTC
TRBD2 14 TRBJ2-1 NA TRBV29-1 CSVAGSGRRAEQFF TGCAGCGTTGCCGGTAGCGGGAGACGGGCTGAGCAGTTCTTC
NA 15 TRBJ2-7 few TRBV7-2 CASSLAPSGSYEQYF TGTGCCAGCAGCTTAGCCCCGTCCGGGAGCTACGAGCAGTACTTC
TRBD1 15 TRBJ2-2 few TRBV6-5 CASRLRGRGTGELFF TGTGCCAGCAGGCTCAGGGGGCGCGGCACCGGGGAGCTGTTTTTT
TRBD2 16 TRBJ2-1 many TRBV7-8 CASNPLPRGGYNEQFF TGTGCCAGCAACCCTCTGCCGCGGGGGGGTTACAATGAGCAGTTCTTC
NA 16 TRBJ2-1 NA TRBV7-9 CASSQVLDYSYNEQFF TGTGCCAGCAGCCAAGTTTTGGACTATTCCTACAATGAGCAGTTCTTC
TRBD2 13 TRBJ2-3 NA TRBV24-1 CATRGGVTDTQYF TGTGCCACCCGGGGAGGGGTAACAGATACGCAGTATTTT
NA 11 TRBJ1-2 NA TRBV29-1 CSVDMDYGYTF TGCAGCGTTGATATGGACTATGGCTACACCTTC
NA 12 TRBJ1-1 NA TRBV20-1 CSAVTENTEAFF TGCAGTGCAGTGACAGAAAACACTGAAGCTTTCTTT
NA 14 TRBJ2-7 NA TRBV6-2/TRBV6-3 CASSYSFGSYEQYF TGTGCCAGCAGTTACTCCTTCGGTTCCTACGAGCAGTACTTC
TRBD1 16 TRBJ1-3 NA TRBV9 CASSEPHRGIGNTIYF TGTGCCAGCAGCGAGCCACACAGGGGGATAGGAAACACCATATATTTT
TRBD2 16 TRBJ2-1 NA TRBV10-3 CAISESTAGGGDEQFF TGTGCCATCAGTGAGTCGACAGCGGGAGGAGGGGATGAGCAGTTCTTC
NA 17 TRBJ2-5 NA TRBV5-1 CASSLAKGPRGRETQYF TGCGCCAGCAGCTTGGCCAAGGGACCCCGAGGGAGAGAGACCCAGTACTTC
NA 16 TRBJ2-3 few TRBV20-1 CSARNPGFGSGNTQYF TGCAGTGCTAGAAACCCAGGTTTTGGGTCGGGAAATACGCAGTATTTT
NA 14 TRBJ2-7 NA TRBV27 CASRPRIGTYEQYF TGTGCCAGCAGGCCCCGTATAGGAACCTACGAGCAGTACTTC
NA 14 TRBJ1-2 few TRBV28 CASRPGASGYGYTF TGTGCCAGCAGGCCCGGGGCCTCGGGCTATGGCTACACCTTC
NA 13 TRBJ1-2 NA TRBV29-1 CSVDLTGNYGYTF TGCAGCGTTGACCTGACGGGGAACTATGGCTACACCTTC
NA 12 TRBJ2-5 NA TRBV20-1 CSARDRGNEQYF TGCAGTGCTAGAGATCGCGGCAATGAGCAGTACTTC
TRBD2 17 TRBJ2-3 NA TRBV20-1 CSASVVGLAGSTDTQYF TGCAGTGCTAGCGTCGTCGGACTAGCGGGAAGCACAGATACGCAGTATTTT
NA 14 TRBJ1-1 few TRBV7-9 CASTQSDGNTEAFF TGTGCCAGCACTCAGTCGGACGGGAACACTGAAGCTTTCTTT
NA 15 TRBJ2-5 NA TRBV14 CASSQDIGQKETQYF TGTGCCAGTAGCCAAGATATAGGACAAAAAGAGACCCAGTACTTC
NA 12 TRBJ2-7 NA TRBV10-3 CAIADTAYEQYF TGTGCCATCGCCGACACAGCCTACGAGCAGTACTTC
TRBD2 14 TRBJ2-5 NA TRBV15 CATSRGGEQETQYF TGTGCCACCAGCAGGGGGGGGGAACAAGAGACCCAGTACTTC
TRBD1 11 TRBJ2-5 NA TRBV20-1 CSGQVQETQYF TGCAGCGGACAGGTTCAAGAGACCCAGTACTTC
NA 14 TRBJ2-1 NA TRBV7-7 CASSPRGVNNEQFF TGTGCTAGCAGCCCGAGGGGGGTTAACAATGAGCAGTTCTTC
NA 15 TRBJ2-7 NA TRBV29-1 CSVAQGQGSIYEQYF TGCAGCGTCGCCCAGGGGCAGGGCTCGATATACGAGCAGTACTTC
NA 14 TRBJ2-5 NA TRBV5-1 CASSATSTQETQYF TGCGCCAGCAGCGCAACTAGCACCCAAGAGACCCAGTACTTC
NA 13 TRBJ2-5 few TRBV10-3 CAIKRDGQETQYF TGTGCCATCAAGAGGGACGGCCAAGAGACCCAGTACTTC
NA 15 TRBJ2-7 NA TRBV4-3 CASSQDTGTSYEQYF TGCGCCAGCAGCCAAGATACAGGCACCTCCTACGAGCAGTACTTC
NA 12 TRBJ1-4 few TRBV20-1 CSVQDQNEKLFF TGCAGTGTTCAGGACCAAAATGAAAAACTGTTTTTT
TRBD2 14 TRBJ2-1 once TRBV2 CASRTSGGYNEQFF TGTGCCAGCAGGACTAGCGGGGGCTACAATGAGCAGTTCTTC
NA 15 TRBJ1-4 few TRBV25-1 CASSDPARPYEKLFF TGTGCCAGCAGTGATCCTGCGCGTCCATATGAAAAACTGTTTTTT
NA 11 TRBJ2-7 few TRBV5-1 CASSLNNEQYF TGCGCCAGCAGCTTAAACAACGAGCAGTACTTC
NA 15 TRBJ1-4 NA TRBV7-2 CASSSTGARAEKLFF TGTGCCAGCAGCTCAACCGGGGCGAGGGCTGAAAAACTGTTTTTT
NA 14 TRBJ2-1 NA TRBV2 CATERRISYNEQFF TGTGCCACCGAAAGAAGGATCTCCTACAATGAGCAGTTCTTC
NA 15 TRBJ2-7 once TRBV5-4 CASSLEIGYLDEQYF TGTGCCAGCAGCTTGGAGATCGGATATCTCGATGAGCAGTACTTC
NA 14 TRBJ2-4 NA TRBV5-1 CASSGGRVEDIQYF TGCGCCAGCAGCGGGGGCAGGGTTGAGGACATTCAGTACTTC
NA 14 TRBJ2-7 few TRBV13 CASSSDHRGSEQYF TGTGCCAGCAGCTCCGACCATAGGGGTAGCGAGCAGTACTTC
TRBD1 15 TRBJ2-1 once TRBV12-3/TRBV12-4 CASRTAGTGYNEQFF TGTGCCAGCAGAACCGCCGGGACAGGGTACAATGAGCAGTTCTTC